The rows below give T cell receptor beta chains drawn from one sample of a study of T cell responses to AZD1222 COVID-19 vaccine. TCRdb keeps only in-frame clones here, not all; method: immunoSEQ multiplex PCR. The sample records 70,000 to 95,000 clones, roughly 89% being singletons. The sample in question was peripheral blood, obtained on day 0 of MenACWY control vaccination. All receptors come from an adult in good health. Both conserved end residues are part of each CDR3. A D gene is named only where the DNA matches it firmly.

>TRBV4-3|.|TRBJ1-1
CASSLVLMNTEAFF
TGCGCCAGCAGCCTGGTTCTGATGAACACTGAAGCTTTCTTT
>TRBV6-5|TRBD1|TRBJ2-7
CASRQTPTGGEQYF
TGTGCCAGCAGACAAACGCCAACAGGGGGCGAGCAGTACTTC
>TRBV5-1|TRBD1|TRBJ1-6
CASSLETGKGHSPLHF
TGCGCCAGCAGCTTGGAGACAGGGAAAGGACATTCACCCCTCCACTTT
>TRBV5-8|.|TRBJ1-5
CASSLSGMSNQPQHF
TGTGCCAGCAGCTTGTCAGGAATGAGCAATCAGCCCCAGCATTTT
>TRBV7-2|.|TRBJ2-3
CASSLVDTDTQYF
TGTGCCAGCAGCTTAGTCGATACAGATACGCAGTATTTT
>TRBV11-3|.|TRBJ2-7
CASSLTGLNEQYF
TGTGCCAGCAGCTTAACGGGGCTTAACGAGCAGTACTTC
>TRBV27|.|TRBJ1-3
CASSLVGVGNTIYF
TGTGCCAGCAGTTTAGTGGGAGTTGGAAACACCATATATTTT
>TRBV24-1|.|TRBJ2-6
CATSETGLLSGANVLTF
TGTGCCACCAGTGAGACGGGACTGCTTTCCGGGGCCAACGTCCTGACTTTC
>TRBV5-8|TRBD1|TRBJ2-2
CASSFSQGVGELFF
TGTGCCAGCAGCTTTTCTCAGGGGGTCGGGGAGCTGTTTTTT
>TRBV5-4|TRBD1|TRBJ2-7
CASSWDSNEQYF
TGTGCCAGCAGCTGGGACAGTAACGAGCAGTACTTC
>TRBV10-3|.|TRBJ1-1
CAISGNSNTEAFF
TGTGCCATCAGTGGTAACTCCAACACTGAAGCTTTCTTT